Shown below are 24 T cell receptor beta chains from a single sample sequenced in a study of monozygotic twins with inflammatory bowel disease. TCRdb reprocessed the 5' RACE reads; each CDR3 protein has one entry and no DNA is given. The ten top clones account for more than 2%, within a sample of some 450,000 distinct CDR3 sequences. The sequenced material came from blood. These receptors originate from a human donor with ulcerative colitis or Crohn's disease, or a healthy co-twin of an affected twin (not recorded which).

The chain links TRBV12-3 or TRBV12-4 to TRBJ2-1; TCRdb gives TRBD2 as the D gene, but with no DNA this cannot be confirmed. The CDR3 consists of 16 residues. CDR3 sequence reads: CASSLTPSGSSNEQFF.

J is TRBJ1-4 and V is TRBV5-1; TCRdb outputs TRBD1, but without DNA this stays unchecked. Germline values: CDR1 SGHRS, CDR2 YFSETQ. This CDR3 spans 16 amino acids. The CDR3 sequence is CASSLALEGANEKLFF.

The chain carries TRBV5-6 and TRBJ2-1; TCRdb picks TRBD1, but there is no DNA to check that call. CDR3 length equals 15 residues. The V gene's germline CDR1 is SGHDT and CDR2 YYEEEE. CDR3 protein: CASSGNRDPRNEQFF. Full variable domain (missing parts from reference TRBV5-6 and TRBJ2-1): DAGVTQSPTHLIKTRGQQVTLRCSPKSGHDTVSWYQQALGQGPQFIFQYYEEEERQRGNFPDRFSGHQFPNYSSELNVNALLLGDSALYLCASSGNRDPRNEQFFGPGTRLTVL.

The CDR3 sequence: CASSPRGGVNEQFF. This chain uses TRBV12-3 or TRBV12-4 with TRBJ2-1; TCRdb returns TRBD1, unconfirmable since there is no DNA. The length of the CDR3 is 14 residues.

The V gene is TRBV7-2, the J gene TRBJ2-1; the TCRdb D gene call, TRBD2, has no DNA to confirm it. Germline V gene sequence: CDR1 SGHTA, CDR2 FQGNSA. The CDR3 sequence is 13 residues long. CDR3: CASSYGLGNEQFF.

This rearrangement joins TRBV18 to TRBJ2-4. The length of the CDR3 is 15 residues. In germline, CDR1 is KGHSH, CDR2 LQKENI. The CDR3 loop is CASSPQGATKNIQYF. Drawing the rest from reference TRBV18 and TRBJ2-4, the complete variable domain is NAGVMQNPRHLVRRRGQEARLRCSPMKGHSHVYWYRQLPEEGLKFMVYLQKENIIDESGMPKERFSAEFPKEGPSILRIQQVVRGDSAAYFCASSPQGATKNIQYFGAGTRLSVL.

The V gene is TRBV21-1, the J gene TRBJ2-1. TRBV21-1 represents a pseudogene. CDR3 size: 16 residues. The CDR3 loop is CASSKARQKFYNEQFF.

The genes are TRBV20-1 and TRBJ2-5; TCRdb indicates TRBD1, and absent DNA this call remains unverified. The CDR3 covers 15 residues. The germline V gene encodes CDR1 DFQATT and CDR2 SNEGSKA (reference sequence). CDR3 amino acids: CSAQLGQNPQETQYF.

The V gene is TRBV20-1, the J gene TRBJ1-1; the D gene TCRdb calls, TRBD1, cannot be checked with no DNA. The CDR3 consists of 15 residues. Germline V lookup: CDR1 DFQATT, CDR2 SNEGSKA (reference sequence). The CDR3 reads CSARGGQNLNTEAFF.

V and J are TRBV7-2 and TRBJ2-3; the D call of TRBD2 rests on TCRdb alone, since no DNA is present to check it. Germline V gene sequence: CDR1 SGHTA, CDR2 FQGNSA. This CDR3 has 15 amino acids. The CDR3 sequence is CASRLTRSLPDTQYF.

The gene calls are TRBV5-1 and TRBJ1-1. In germline, CDR1 is SGHRS, CDR2 YFSETQ. The CDR3 extends over 13 amino acids. CDR3: CASSSLTGTEAFF.

The J gene is TRBJ1-1, the V gene TRBV20-1. In germline, CDR1 is DFQATT, CDR2 SNEGSKA (reference sequence). The CDR3 runs to 13 residues. CDR3 sequence reads: CSAEGPMNTEAFF.

The chain links TRBV5-6 to TRBJ2-5; no DNA is available, so the TRBD1 call from TCRdb remains unchecked. Germline CDR1 and CDR2: SGHDT and YYEEEE. This CDR3 comprises 14 residues. Here the CDR3 reads CASSPPDRVKTQYF.

CDR3 region: CASSVRVDSYNEQFF. This chain connects TRBV9 to TRBJ2-1; TCRdb returns TRBD1, unconfirmable since there is no DNA. The CDR3 runs to 15 residues. The germline V gene has CDR1 SGDLS and CDR2 YYNGEE.

The chain is built from TRBV5-6 and TRBJ2-5; the TRBD1 assignment by TCRdb is unverifiable without DNA. Germline V lookup: CDR1 SGHDT, CDR2 YYEEEE. This CDR3 has 15 amino acids. The chain's CDR3 is CASSLGWGARETQYF.

The CDR3 is CSVDGSLDEAFF. This chain uses TRBV29-1 with TRBJ1-1. The germline V gene has CDR1 SQVTM and CDR2 ANQGSEA. The CDR3 is 12 residues long.

The chain is built from TRBV2 and TRBJ2-3; TCRdb gives TRBD1 as the D gene, but with no DNA this cannot be confirmed. The CDR3 covers 14 residues. Germline CDR1 SNHLY, CDR2 FYNNEI. Here the CDR3 reads CARSGTGVPDTQYF.

This rearrangement joins TRBV7-4 to TRBJ2-3. CDR3 length equals 15 residues. Germline values: CDR1 SGHVT, CDR2 SQSDAQ. The CDR3 is CALVERSRSTDTQYF.

The J gene is TRBJ1-1, the V gene TRBV5-1; lacking DNA, the TRBD1 call made by TCRdb goes unchecked. Germline V lookup: CDR1 SGHRS, CDR2 YFSETQ. The CDR3 spans 14 residues. The chain's CDR3 is CASSSTGGKTEAFF.

The chain uses TRBV20-1 and TRBJ1-1. Germline-derived CDR1 and CDR2 are DFQATT and SNEGSKA (reference sequence). The CDR3 has 12 amino acids. This CDR3 is CSAIVGVAEAFF.

V gene TRBV5-1 combines with J gene TRBJ2-1; the TRBD2 assignment by TCRdb is unverifiable without DNA. Germline V gene sequence: CDR1 SGHRS, CDR2 YFSETQ. The CDR3 extends over 13 amino acids. This CDR3 reads CASSLEASGEQFF.

The rearrangement joins TRBV12-3 or TRBV12-4 to TRBJ1-6. The length of the CDR3 is 13 residues. CDR3 sequence: CASSSTDNSPLHF.

CDR3 sequence: CASSSSGMETQYF. The chain joins TRBV7-2 to TRBJ2-5. The CDR3 contains 13 residues. Germline values: CDR1 SGHTA, CDR2 FQGNSA.

The chain employs TRBV7-2 and TRBJ2-5; as DNA is missing, the TRBD1 call by TCRdb cannot be tested. The germline V gene has CDR1 SGHTA and CDR2 FQGNSA. The CDR3 covers 11 residues. CDR3: CASGGGQTQYF.